The source of this TCR beta chain is a study of vaccination effects on CD4 cells after COVID-19. General study results and limits: No early post-infection timepoints were available in the study, which also included few convalescent patients. Clones induced by infection and by vaccine showed marked clonal contraction late after vaccination.

Assay used: immunoSEQ multiplex PCR; TCRdb lists only in-frame clones, some missing. The repertoire has roughly 50,000 clones, roughly 76% of them found once; the top ten carry roughly 2.2%. To note about this clone: Its target is not known.

Expansion with viral peptide pools was applied to antigen-specific CD4+ T cells by the ViraFEST assay prior to sequencing. Once cultured for approximately 10 days, the cells underwent separation to obtain CD4+ T cells. Prior SARS-CoV-2 infection was absent in the vaccine recipients, as shown by negative nucleocapsid antibodies. The sequences come from CD4+ T cells from PBMCs cultured with HCoV-229E spike peptides, collected before COVID-19 vaccination. The receptor was derived from a human donor who received a COVID-19 vaccine.

The CDR3: CASSLGGGDTEAFF. The DNA for the CDR3 is TGCGCCAGCAGCTTGGGCGGGGGCGACACTGAAGCTTTCTTT. The V call is TRBV5-1, the J call TRBJ1-1, with a tentative D call TRBD1 (6 bases). This CDR3 comprises 14 residues. CDR1 is SGHRS, CDR2 YFSETQ, per germline. The V and J ends lost 0 bases and 3 bases respectively, with 9 bases between them.